This passage covers 6 T cell receptor beta chains from one sample sequenced in a study of OX40 agonist ivuxolimab in advanced cancers. TCRdb's table, derived via immunoSEQ multiplex PCR, lists solely in-frame clones and lacks some. Here the sample spans about 83,000 clones, roughly 87% being singletons. The starting material was CD4+ or CD8+ T cells sorted from blood, obtained in a trial of the OX40 agonist ivuxolimab. The receptors were sampled from an adult with an advanced solid tumor such as melanoma, head and neck, liver or kidney cancer.

The CDR3 here is CSVGWGTGYETQYF. The CDR3 DNA is TGCAGCGTTGGGTGGGGGACAGGCTACGAGACCCAGTACTTC. The chain employs TRBV29-1 and TRBJ2-5, with 8 nucleotides matching TRBD1. From germline, CDR1 is SQVTM and CDR2 ANQGSEA. The CDR3 length is 14 residues. The J segment lost 5 bases and the V segment lost 4 bases, leaving 9 bases of the junction unmatched.

The chain uses TRBV5-6 and TRBJ2-1; D perhaps matches TRBD1 (6 bases). The CDR3 runs to 14 residues. Germline V CDR1 and CDR2: SGHDT, YYEEEE. The V end was cut by 4 bases, the J end by 5 bases, with 13 bases between. CDR3: CASSPIQGNNEQFF. In nucleotides, the CDR3 is TGTGCCAGCAGCCCGATACAGGGTAACAATGAGCAGTTCTTC.

The sample holds a few counts of this clone. The chain couples TRBV7-8 to TRBJ2-3; possibly TRBD1 or TRBD2 for D (5 bases each). V was pared by 0 bases and J by 3 bases, with 16 bases between. Germline assignment: CDR1 SGHVS and CDR2 FQNEAQ. CDR3 length: 17 residues. DNA for the CDR3: TGTGCCAGCAGCTTAGCGAGGGGTAGCACAAGGACAGATACGCAGTATTTT. It is translated as CASSLARGSTRTDTQYF. The full variable domain, in which reference TRBV7-8 and TRBJ2-3 provide the parts outside the CDR3, is GAGVSQSPRYKVAKRGQDVALRCDPISGHVSLFWYQQALGQGPEFLTYFQNEAQLDKSGLPSDRFFAERPEGSVSTLKIQRTQQEDSAVYLCASSLARGSTRTDTQYFGPGTRLTVL.

This clone was seen a handful of times. The chain carries TRBV7-8 and TRBJ1-4; D uncertain. Between the trimmed V and J ends, which lost 6 bases and 2 bases, there was a span of 13 bases. The CDR3 has 15 amino acids. Germline V gene sequence: CDR1 SGHVS, CDR2 FQNEAQ. For the CDR3, the DNA is TGTGCCAGCAGATCAAAAGTTGAGACTAATGAAAAACTGTTTTTT. Its translation: CASRSKVETNEKLFF.

V and J are TRBV6-1 and TRBJ2-4, with a weak D call TRBD1 (5 bases). Trimming left V 3 bases short and J 5 bases short, with 11 bases between. CDR3 length: 14 residues. CDR1 is MNHNS and CDR2 is SASEGT in the germline V gene. CDR3 protein: CASSDGGAENIQYF. CDR3 coding DNA: TGTGCCAGCAGTGATGGTGGGGCCGAAAACATTCAGTACTTC.

The count of this clone is one. The CDR3 nucleotides read TGTGCCAGCAGTCTCGACTCTGGGGCCAACGTCCTGACTTTC. Translating gives CASSLDSGANVLTF. V gene TRBV6-1 combines with J gene TRBJ2-6; D remains unclear. Trimming shortened V by 5 bases and J by 0 bases, and 5 bases separated the two germline ends. The CDR3 totals 14 residues. From germline, CDR1 is MNHNS and CDR2 SASEGT.